This entry concerns a single TCR beta chain. This entry belongs to a study of shared clonotypes between healthy human individuals. The data were produced by immunoSEQ multiplex PCR, yet TCRdb's version contains in-frame clones alone and is incomplete. The sample includes about 520,000 clones, roughly 80% of them seen just once. Germline trimming cut 1 base from V and 5 bases from J; bases unmatched to any gene: 5. The CDR3 runs to 16 residues. CDR1 is KGHSH, CDR2 LQKENI, per germline. The chain uses TRBV18 and TRBJ2-1; TRBD2 agrees at 10 bases. The TCR was taken from a middle-aged woman in good health. Some clones in this sample may be carry-over from other donors' samples. The specimen sequenced was PBMCs. The CDR3: CASSPRGTSVDNEQFF. The CDR3 DNA sequence: TGTGCCAGCTCACCACGGGGGACTAGCGTAGACAATGAGCAGTTCTTC.